Listed here is a single T cell receptor beta chain. Its antigen is not identified. The data were taken from a study of T cell responses to AZD1222 COVID-19 vaccine. General study results and limits: A mostly white British donor set with more females was recruited, and clonal diversity was possibly underestimated. There were vaccine-associated CD4 TCRs across spike, dominant at 160-218 and 743-854.

CDR1 and CDR2 from the germline V gene are SNHLY and FYNNEI. There are 15 residues in the CDR3. The V segment lost 8 bases and the J segment 8 bases; nucleotides outside the gene matches: 14. The data were produced by immunoSEQ multiplex PCR, yet TCRdb's version contains in-frame clones alone and is incomplete. Of under 200,000 clones in the sample, approximately 94% are singletons; the top ten hold less than 4%. The sequenced sample was peripheral blood, obtained 28 days after the second dose of the MenACWY control vaccine. This TCR was sampled from an adult who received the MenACWY meningococcal vaccine as a control. The chain employs TRBV2 and TRBJ2-2; 7 nucleotides line up with TRBD2. The CDR3 bases are TGTGCCAGCTCGTATCCATTGGGGGGGTCTGGGGAGCTGTTTTTT. This codes for CASSYPLGGSGELFF.